The 14 T cell receptor beta chains presented below share a single source sample, sequenced in a study of shared clonotypes between healthy human individuals. CD45RO-negative cells were positively selected for CCR7, leaving out terminally differentiated effector memory CD45RA+ cells. TCRdb's table, derived via immunoSEQ multiplex PCR, lists solely in-frame clones and lacks some. The sample contains 2 million to 2.5 million clones, about 93% of which appear only once. The specimen was naive CD8+ T cells from PBMCs. All receptors derive from a man between 18 and 35 years old in good health. Some clones in this sample may be carry-over from other donors' samples.

As regards this clone: The sample carries other DNA sequences with the same CDR3. The V call is TRBV4-1, the J call TRBJ2-7; the match to TRBD2 covers 12 bases. The V gene's germline CDR1 is MGHRA and CDR2 YSYEKL. This CDR3 contains 15 residues. Losses at the gene ends were 3 bases for V and 3 bases for J; bases not matched to a gene: 3. This CDR3 reads CASSQRLAGVYEQYF. CDR3 nucleotides: TGCGCCAGCAGCCAGAGACTAGCGGGAGTCTACGAGCAGTACTTC.

The chain couples TRBV9 to TRBJ2-5; D perhaps matches TRBD2 (5 bases). V lost 4 bases, J lost 2 bases, and 24 bases lay in between. The CDR3 spans 18 residues. Germline CDR1 and CDR2: SGDLS and YYNGEE. The chain's CDR3 is CASSPGGLADQRQETQYF. The CDR3 DNA is TGTGCCAGCAGCCCGGGCGGACTGGCGGACCAAAGACAAGAGACCCAGTACTTC.

This chain connects TRBV7-3 to TRBJ1-1; 7 nucleotides line up with TRBD1. Trimming at V came to 5 bases and at J to 5 bases, leaving 11 bases not matched to a gene. The CDR3 covers 15 residues. CDR1 is SGHTA, CDR2 FQGTGA, per germline. CDR3: CASSLTFRGGTEAFF. The CDR3 DNA reads as TGTGCCAGCAGCCTGACCTTCAGGGGGGGTACTGAAGCTTTCTTT. The full variable domain, completed using reference TRBV7-3 and TRBJ1-1, is GAGVSQTPSNKVTEKGKYVELRCDPISGHTALYWYRQSLGQGPEFLIYFQGTGAADDSGLPNDRFFAVRPEGSVSTLKIQRTERGDSAVYLCASSLTFRGGTEAFFGQGTRLTVV.

V gene TRBV2 combines with J gene TRBJ1-3; D remains unclear. The germline V gene has CDR1 SNHLY and CDR2 FYNNEI. The CDR3 spans 18 residues. Trimming removed 2 bases at V and 0 bases at J, with 17 bases between. CDR3 sequence: CASSEKLIKDPSGNTIYF. CDR3 DNA: TGTGCCAGCAGTGAAAAACTGATTAAGGACCCCTCTGGAAACACCATATATTTT.

The count of this clone is one. This chain connects TRBV19 to TRBJ2-7; 9 bases are shared with TRBD1. Germline lookup yields CDR1 LNHDA and CDR2 SQIVND (reference sequence). The CDR3 totals 14 residues. Trimming took 6 bases from V and 5 from J; bases not matched to a gene: 8. The CDR3 region has the DNA TGTGCCAGTAGCTCCGGCCGGGACAGGGACGAGCAGTACTTC. Protein product: CASSSGRDRDEQYF.

This clone was counted between two and nine times. CDR3 protein: CASSLGREQFF. CDR3 nucleotides: TGTGCCAGCAGCTTAGGGCGGGAGCAGTTCTTC. This chain connects TRBV11-2 to TRBJ2-1; D uncertain. Trimming pared 1 base from V and 10 bases from J, leaving 5 bases between. CDR3 length: 11 residues. The germline CDR1 and CDR2 sequences are SGHAT and FQNNGV.

This chain connects TRBV27 to TRBJ2-2; tentatively, D is TRBD2 (6 bases). Germline CDR1 is MNHEY and CDR2 is SMNVEV (reference sequence). CDR3 length: 16 residues. Trimming pared 4 bases from V and 5 bases from J, leaving 17 bases between. CDR3 DNA: TGTGCCAGCAGTTCCCTAGGGAGGACGGGGACCGGGGAGCTGTTTTTT. Translated: CASSSLGRTGTGELFF.

This chain joins TRBV6-1 and TRBJ1-2; no reliable D call. Trimming left V 7 bases short and J 0 bases short, with 3 bases between. The CDR3 runs to 11 residues. Germline-derived CDR1 and CDR2 are MNHNS and SASEGT. CDR3 loop: CASTPNYGYTF. The CDR3 DNA follows: TGTGCCAGCACTCCTAACTATGGCTACACCTTC.

The V and J genes are TRBV19 and TRBJ2-5, with D hard to call. There are 16 residues in the CDR3. CDR1 and CDR2 from the germline V gene are LNHDA and SQIVND (reference sequence). V lost 5 bases, J lost 4 bases, and 20 bases lay in between. The CDR3 nucleotides are TGTGCCAGTAGTGCATACAGAGGTTCGGAGCCAGAGACCCAGTACTTC. Its protein product is CASSAYRGSEPETQYF.

The chain joins TRBV11-2 to TRBJ2-1, with D unclear. V lost 3 bases and J 4 bases, leaving 10 bases between the germline ends. Germline-derived CDR1 and CDR2 are SGHAT and FQNNGV. This CDR3 contains 14 residues. The CDR3 loop reads CASSFLRLYNEQFF. CDR3 nucleotide sequence: TGTGCCAGCAGCTTCTTGCGGCTGTACAATGAGCAGTTCTTC.

The rearrangement uses TRBV28 and TRBJ2-6; 8 bases are shared with TRBD1. CDR1 is MDHEN and CDR2 is SYDVKM in the germline V gene. The CDR3 contains 19 residues. V dropped 6 bases and J dropped 1; count of bases not matched to a gene: 14. The CDR3 reads CASSLPGGLALSGANVLTF. The CDR3 DNA reads as TGTGCCAGCAGCCTGCCAGGGGGCCTTGCCTTATCTGGGGCCAACGTCCTGACTTTC.

The chain has TRBV5-5 and TRBJ1-1, with D possibly matching TRBD1 (5 bases). The CDR3 has 15 amino acids. Looked up from germline, CDR1 is SGHKS and CDR2 is YYEKEE (reference sequence). V was pared by 5 bases and J by 0 bases, with 14 bases between. CDR3 region: CASRDSQGMNTEAFF. The CDR3, as DNA: TGTGCCAGCAGGGACTCCCAGGGCATGAACACTGAAGCTTTCTTT. Supplemented by reference TRBV5-5 and TRBJ1-1, the full variable domain reads DAGVTQSPTHLIKTRGQQVTLRCSPISGHKSVSWYQQVLGQGPQFIFQYYEKEERGRGNFPDRFSARQFPNYSSELNVNALLLGDSALYLCASRDSQGMNTEAFFGQGTRLTVV.

J is TRBJ1-5 and V is TRBV13; possible D gene TRBD1, 6 bases. V lost 5 bases to trimming and J lost 1 base, with 12 bases between them. CDR3 length: 15 residues. Germline loops: CDR1 PRHDT, CDR2 FYEKMQ (reference sequence). The CDR3 nucleotides are TGTGCCAGCAGCCTAAGGGGGTTGAGCAATCAGCCCCAGCATTTT. It translates to CASSLRGLSNQPQHF.

The chain links TRBV7-9 to TRBJ1-2; D uncertain. The germline V gene has CDR1 SEHNR and CDR2 FQNEAQ (reference sequence). The CDR3 runs to 13 residues. Trimming left V 4 bases short and J 3 bases short, with 9 bases between. CDR3 sequence reads: CASSSPTDYGYTF. The CDR3 DNA reads as TGTGCCAGCAGCTCACCCACTGACTATGGCTACACCTTC.